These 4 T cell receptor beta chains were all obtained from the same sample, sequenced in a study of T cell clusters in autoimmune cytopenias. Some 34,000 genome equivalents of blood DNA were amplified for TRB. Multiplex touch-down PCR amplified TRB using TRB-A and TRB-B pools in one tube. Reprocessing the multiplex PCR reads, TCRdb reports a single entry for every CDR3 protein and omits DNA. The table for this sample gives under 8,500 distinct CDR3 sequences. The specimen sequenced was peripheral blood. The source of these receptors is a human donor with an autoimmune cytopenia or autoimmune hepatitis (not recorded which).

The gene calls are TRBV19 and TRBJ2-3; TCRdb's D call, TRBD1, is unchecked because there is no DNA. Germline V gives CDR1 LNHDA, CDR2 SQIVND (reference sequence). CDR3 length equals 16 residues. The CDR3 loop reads CASSIRGTGSPDTQYF.

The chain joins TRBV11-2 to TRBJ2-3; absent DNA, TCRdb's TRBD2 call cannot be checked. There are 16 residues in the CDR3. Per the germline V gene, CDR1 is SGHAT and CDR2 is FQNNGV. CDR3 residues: CASSYLAGGITDTQYF.

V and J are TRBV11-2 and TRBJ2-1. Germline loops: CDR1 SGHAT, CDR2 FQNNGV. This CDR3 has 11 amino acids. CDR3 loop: CASTEDNEQFF.

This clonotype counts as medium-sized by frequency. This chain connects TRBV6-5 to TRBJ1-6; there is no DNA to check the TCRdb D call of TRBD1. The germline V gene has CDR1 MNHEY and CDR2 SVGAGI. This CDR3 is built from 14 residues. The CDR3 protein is CASTSGSVHSPLHF.